This is a list of T cell receptor beta chains from one sample in a study of metastatic and nonmetastatic thyroid tumors. TCRdb reanalyzed the PCR reads via MiXCR. The table has some 30,000 clones, under 40% seen once. Sequenced input: tumor tissue. All receptors come from a female donor with papillary thyroid cancer or a benign thyroid nodule (not recorded which). Some clones in this sample may be carry-over from other donors' samples. Each CDR3 is given with its conserved first and last residue.

j_call v_call cdr3_aa
TRBJ2-1 TRBV28 CASSLGLASGSTNEQFF
TRBJ2-7 TRBV4-1 CASGDGTHEQYF
TRBJ2-6 TRBV5-1 CASSSSDRDYSGANVLTF
TRBJ1-1 TRBV11-2 CASSSTGPNTEAFF
TRBJ2-7 TRBV6-2/TRBV6-3 CASSWEDRGAYEQYF
TRBJ1-1 TRBV28 CASSPSLTGGWTEAFF
TRBJ1-1 TRBV4-3 CASSQEGPQTAFF
TRBJ1-1 TRBV2 CATRDRTGSSAFF
TRBJ1-1 TRBV28 CASSSGAAQLMNTEAFF
TRBJ2-7 TRBV27 CASSLRRDAHEQYF
TRBJ1-1 TRBV7-2 CASSLLGTGPGAFF
TRBJ1-3 TRBV6-6 CASSYGGGLSGNTIYF
TRBJ2-1 TRBV7-8 CASSSGSSGEQFF
TRBJ2-7 TRBV12-3/TRBV12-4 CASRPRTGSYYEQYF
TRBJ2-7 TRBV7-9 CASSPWEGLSYEQYF
TRBJ2-1 TRBV20-1 CSARASGGSISYNEQFF
TRBJ2-1 TRBV6-1 CASSGLTAYNEQFF
TRBJ1-6 TRBV7-3 CASSATGAINSPLHF
TRBJ2-3 TRBV20-1 CSARGQGEKDTQYF
TRBJ1-2 TRBV28 CASSYRPGQSSPYGYTF
TRBJ2-7 TRBV12-3/TRBV12-4 CASSSYTSYEQYF
TRBJ2-1 TRBV5-1 CASSDDYFEQFF
TRBJ2-1 TRBV4-2 CASSQESASSYNEQFF
TRBJ2-7 TRBV28 CASSFRTGAYEQYF
TRBJ2-7 TRBV28 CASSFGTEDYEQYF
TRBJ2-5 TRBV6-2/TRBV6-3 CASRPEGLAKETQYF
TRBJ1-5 TRBV6-1 CASTSGDGGGNQPQHF
TRBJ2-4 TRBV19 CASSGAGGSDIQYF
TRBJ2-7 TRBV20-1 CSARALMSSAFSYEQYF
TRBJ1-1 TRBV5-1 CASSLLPGDFTEAFF
TRBJ2-3 TRBV27 CASSPGTDTQYF
TRBJ2-7 TRBV12-3/TRBV12-4 CASSFDHTGTSYEQYF
TRBJ1-5 TRBV7-2 CASSFGQGQNQPQHF
TRBJ1-5 TRBV5-1 CASSLAGQTEQPQHF
TRBJ1-2 TRBV30 CALRQGNYGYTF
TRBJ2-2 TRBV13 CASSDQGDNTGELFF
TRBJ2-2 TRBV2 CASKRTGETGELFF
TRBJ2-3 TRBV20-1 CSARMGGGAKDTQYF
TRBJ1-3 TRBV20-1 CSARDSPAGGNTIYF
TRBJ2-6 TRBV6-4 CASSGTSGSGANVLTF
TRBJ1-1 TRBV7-3 CASSLSQNTEAFF
TRBJ1-6 TRBV19 CASSIRGDHSPLHF
TRBJ2-3 TRBV27 CASGIQLAGAADTQYF
TRBJ2-1 TRBV7-9 CASSWTRGYEQFF
TRBJ1-5 TRBV19 CASMRGQGGNQPQHF
TRBJ1-2 TRBV6-1 CASRVTGGVYGYTF
TRBJ1-2 TRBV11-1 CASSLARGQLYSYGYTF
TRBJ2-1 TRBV27 CASSLSQREGYHSYNEQFF
TRBJ1-2 TRBV6-1 CASSGRNYGYTF
TRBJ1-5 TRBV6-1 CASRTGGQPQHF
TRBJ1-3 TRBV28 CASRLTRENTIYF
TRBJ2-3 TRBV6-1 CASKRRDRGADTQYF
TRBJ2-5 TRBV18 CVSSPQSSRETQYF
TRBJ1-4 TRBV5-1 CASSLGPGTGANEKLFF
TRBJ2-7 TRBV28 CAAKGTGVGEQYF
TRBJ2-5 TRBV11-2 CASSLTSGDQETQYF
TRBJ2-7 TRBV6-2/TRBV6-3 CASSYAGAGPSYEQYF
TRBJ1-1 TRBV28 CASTRGPGVTEAFF
TRBJ2-6 TRBV5-1 CASSLARGVAGANVLTF
TRBJ1-1 TRBV3-1 CASSPDWRNTEAFF